This T cell receptor (beta chain) is from a study of metastatic and nonmetastatic thyroid tumors. For the study at large: Repertoires of blood and of tissue (tumor or nodule) from malignant and benign thyroid patients were compared.

General observations from the study: Relative to benign nodules, malignant thyroid tumors were reportedly characterized by significantly elevated TCR beta diversity in blood and tumor.

This clone appeared once. Its antigen is not identified. No patient had received any treatment before thyroid surgery. In the authors' methods: A classifier for distant metastasis in papillary thyroid cancer was constructed using CDR3 differences observed across clinicopathological groups. Via MiXCR, TCRdb re-called the PCR reads. Here the V and J calls rest on TCRdb's processing, not on the authors' analysis. The table records tens of thousands of clones, 25% to 30% of them present only once. The V end was cut by 5 bases, the J end by 2 bases, with 15 bases between. The CDR3 spans 14 residues. Germline values: CDR1 DFQATT, CDR2 SNEGSKA (reference sequence).

The origin of this receptor is a female donor with papillary thyroid cancer or a benign thyroid nodule (not recorded which). Some clones in this sample may be carry-over from other donors' samples. Sequencing input: tumor tissue. This chain links TRBV20-1 with TRBJ1-1; no firm D call. This chain's CDR3 is CSAEVQPFNTEAFF. CDR3 DNA: TGCAGTGCTGAAGTACAGCCCTTTAACACTGAAGCTTTCTTT.